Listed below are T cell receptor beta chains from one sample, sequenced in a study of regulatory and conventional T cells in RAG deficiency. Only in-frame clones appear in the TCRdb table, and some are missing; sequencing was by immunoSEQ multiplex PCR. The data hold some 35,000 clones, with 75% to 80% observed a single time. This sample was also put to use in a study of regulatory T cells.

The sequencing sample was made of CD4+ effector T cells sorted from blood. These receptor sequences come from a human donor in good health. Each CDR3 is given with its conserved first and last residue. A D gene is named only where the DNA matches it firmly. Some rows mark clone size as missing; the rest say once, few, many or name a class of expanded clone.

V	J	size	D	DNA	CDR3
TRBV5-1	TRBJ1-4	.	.	TGCGCCAGCAGCTTGGACCAGGGGCGCGAAAAACTGTTTTTT	CASSLDQGREKLFF
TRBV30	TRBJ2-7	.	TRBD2	TGTGCCTGGAGTGTAACCCTAGCGGGGGGGGGCGAGCAGTACTTC	CAWSVTLAGGGEQYF
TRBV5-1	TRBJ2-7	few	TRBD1	TGCGCCAGCAGCGTTAGCCCGACAGGGGCAGGCTACGAGCAGTACTTC	CASSVSPTGAGYEQYF
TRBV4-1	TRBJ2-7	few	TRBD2	TGCGCCAGCAGCCACGAGTCTAGCGGGGGAGAGCAGTACTTC	CASSHESSGGEQYF
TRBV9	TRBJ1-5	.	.	TGTGCCAGCAGCGGAGGGCGGCGCAATCAGCCCCAGCATTTT	CASSGGRRNQPQHF
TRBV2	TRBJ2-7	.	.	TGTGCCAGTAGTGGGACCGGCAACTACGAGCAGTACTTC	CASSGTGNYEQYF
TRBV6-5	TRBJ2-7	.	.	TGTGCCAGCAGTTACCGTCGGCTGGACGAGCAGTACTTC	CASSYRRLDEQYF
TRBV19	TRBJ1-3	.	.	TGTGCCAGTACACATCCCCTCTCTGGAAACACCATATATTTT	CASTHPLSGNTIYF
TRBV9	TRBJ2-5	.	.	TGTGCCAGCAGCGTAGAGGGGAGGGAGACCCAGTACTTC	CASSVEGRETQYF
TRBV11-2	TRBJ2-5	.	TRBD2	TGTGCCAGCACCACTAGCGGGGAAGAGACCCAGTACTTC	CASTTSGEETQYF
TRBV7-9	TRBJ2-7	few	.	TGTGCCAGCAGCAGGGACGGCGGTGCCTACGAGCAGTACTTC	CASSRDGGAYEQYF
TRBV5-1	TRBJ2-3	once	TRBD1	TGCGCCAGCAGCTACGGACAGGGGGCTAGCACAGATACGCAGTATTTT	CASSYGQGASTDTQYF
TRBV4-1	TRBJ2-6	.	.	TGCGCCAGCAGCCAAGAACAAGGGTTGGACGGGGCCAACGTCCTGACTTTC	CASSQEQGLDGANVLTF
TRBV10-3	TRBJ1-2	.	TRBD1	TGTGCCATCAGTGTTGGACGACAGGGGGCGAACTATGGCTACACCTTC	CAISVGRQGANYGYTF
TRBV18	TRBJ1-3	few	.	TGTGCCAGCTCACCACTATCAGGGAGCGGAAACACCATATATTTT	CASSPLSGSGNTIYF
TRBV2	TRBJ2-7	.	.	TGTGCCAGCAGTGACCCTTTCTACGAGCAGTACTTC	CASSDPFYEQYF
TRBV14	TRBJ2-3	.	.	TGTGCCAGCAGCCAAAGGGACTCATGGGGAACCACAGATACGCAGTATTTT	CASSQRDSWGTTDTQYF
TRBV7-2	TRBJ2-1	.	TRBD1	TGTGCCAGCAGCATAGGGGGACAGGACAATGAGCAGTTCTTC	CASSIGGQDNEQFF
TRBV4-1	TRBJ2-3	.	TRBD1	TGCGCCAGCAGCCGGACAGGTGATACGCAGTATTTT	CASSRTGDTQYF
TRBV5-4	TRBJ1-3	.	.	TGTGCCAGCAGCTTGGGACGGGGGCGCGAAAACACCATATATTTT	CASSLGRGRENTIYF
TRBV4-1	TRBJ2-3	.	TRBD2	TGCGCCAGCAGCCAAGATACCCGCGGGGGGGATACGCAGTATTTT	CASSQDTRGGDTQYF
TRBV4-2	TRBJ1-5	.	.	TGTGCCAGCAGCCAAGATTTGACACTGAGCAATCAGCCCCAGCATTTT	CASSQDLTLSNQPQHF
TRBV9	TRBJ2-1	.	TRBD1	TGTGCCAGCAGCGTTGAGGGGGCCTCTTATAATGAGCAGTTCTTC	CASSVEGASYNEQFF
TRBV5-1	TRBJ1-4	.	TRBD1	TGCGCCAGCAGCTTGCCCGTACAGGGGGCGACGTCTCCTGGAAAACTGTTTTTT	CASSLPVQGATSPGKLFF
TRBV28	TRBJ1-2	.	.	TGTGCCAGCAGTTTACCGGGGCCTGGGGATGGCTACACCTTC	CASSLPGPGDGYTF
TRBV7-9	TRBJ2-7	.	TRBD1	TGTGCCAGCAGCTCCGTGGCAGGGGGCTCCTACGAGCAGTACTTC	CASSSVAGGSYEQYF
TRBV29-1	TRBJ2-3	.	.	TGCAGCGTGCCGCGATCAGGTACAGATACGCAGTATTTT	CSVPRSGTDTQYF
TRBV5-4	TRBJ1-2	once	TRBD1	TGTGCCAGCAGCCCCCGCCAGGGGGCGGACTATGGCTACACCTTC	CASSPRQGADYGYTF
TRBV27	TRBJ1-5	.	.	TGTGCCAGCAGACTAAATCAGCCCCAGCATTTT	CASRLNQPQHF
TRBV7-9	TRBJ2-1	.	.	TGTGCCAGCAGCTTAATACCGGGGGATAGCAATGAGCAGTTCTTC	CASSLIPGDSNEQFF
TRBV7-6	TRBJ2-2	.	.	TGTGCCAGCAGCTTATATGGGTTCACCGGGGAGCTGTTTTTT	CASSLYGFTGELFF
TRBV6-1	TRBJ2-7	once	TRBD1	TGTGCCAGCAGCCGGGACAGTAGGCAGTACTTC	CASSRDSRQYF
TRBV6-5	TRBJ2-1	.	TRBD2	TGTGCCAGCAGTGGGGGACTAGCGGCCTACAATGAGCAGTTCTTC	CASSGGLAAYNEQFF
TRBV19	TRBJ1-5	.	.	TGTGCCAGTAGTCCTGGACAGAATAGCAATCAGCCCCAGCATTTT	CASSPGQNSNQPQHF
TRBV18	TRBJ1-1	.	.	TGTGCCAGCTCACCTTTCCAGGGTGACACTGAAGCTTTCTTT	CASSPFQGDTEAFF
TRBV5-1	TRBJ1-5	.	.	TGCGCCAGCAGCTTGGGGCCAAATAGCAATCAGCCCCAGCATTTT	CASSLGPNSNQPQHF
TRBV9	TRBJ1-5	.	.	TGTGCCAGCAGCACGGGGCCCGGGGGCAATCAGCCCCAGCATTTT	CASSTGPGGNQPQHF
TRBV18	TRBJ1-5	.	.	TGTGCCAGCTCACCGGGGGGTCTCCTCAATCAGCCCCAGCATTTT	CASSPGGLLNQPQHF
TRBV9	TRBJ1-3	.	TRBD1	TGTGCCAGCAGCGTAGGACAGGGGGATAATGGAAACACCATATATTTT	CASSVGQGDNGNTIYF
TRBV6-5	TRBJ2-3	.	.	TGTGCCAGCAGTTTTGGGGGGGCCGACACAGATACGCAGTATTTT	CASSFGGADTDTQYF
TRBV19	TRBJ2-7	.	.	TGTGCCAGTAGTCGATATGGGGGGACGGGATCCTACGAGCAGTACTTC	CASSRYGGTGSYEQYF